This passage covers 28 T cell receptor beta chains from one sample sequenced in a study of blood T cells in healthy people across ages. Sample-barcoded 5' priming and a J-beta primer mix drove a second PCR of about 7 to 12 cycles. TCRdb processed the 5' RACE reads anew with MiXCR; each CDR3 protein has one entry. The sample has 600,000 to 850,000 distinct CDR3 sequences; around 25% are singletons. This sample also appeared in a second study, on T cells of mothers and their children.

Sample: blood. The receptors derive from a boy between 10 and 17 years old in good health.

The chain joins TRBV7-9 to TRBJ2-5, with a weak D call TRBD2 (6 bases). The germline V gene encodes CDR1 SEHNR and CDR2 FQNEAQ (reference sequence). V gave up 4 bases and J gave up 5 bases, with 14 bases separating them. This CDR3 contains 14 residues. The CDR3 DNA is TGTGCCAGCAGCTCCTCCGGGACTTCCGAGACCCAGTACTTC. Residues: CASSSSGTSETQYF.

The J gene is TRBJ2-5, the V gene TRBV3-1; tentatively, D is TRBD2 (6 bases). V was shortened by 4 bases and J by 7 bases, with 16 bases between the two germline ends. This CDR3 has 14 residues. Germline V lookup: CDR1 LGHDT, CDR2 YNNKEL (reference sequence). The CDR3 DNA sequence: TGTGCCAGCAGCCCCTCTCTAGCGATCGGGACCCAGTACTTC. Translating gives CASSPSLAIGTQYF.

This clonotype was seen a few times. V usage is TRBV5-1 and J usage is TRBJ2-5; possibly TRBD1 for D (6 bases). With 4 bases removed from V and 5 bases from J, the gap between germline ends came to 12 bases. The germline gives CDR1 SGHRS, CDR2 YFSETQ. There are 13 residues in the CDR3. The CDR3 DNA reads as TGCGCCAGCAGCGATCAGGGGTGGGAGACCCAGTACTTC. Translation gives CASSDQGWETQYF.

Only a few counts were recorded for this clonotype. This chain uses TRBV12-3 or TRBV12-4 with TRBJ2-1; tentative D call: TRBD2 (5 bases). The V end was cut by 6 bases, the J end by 4 bases, with 13 bases between. The CDR3 covers 14 residues. The CDR3 region is CASSNEGVYNEQFF. The CDR3 bases are TGTGCCAGCAGCAATGAGGGAGTTTACAATGAGCAGTTCTTC.

V gene TRBV28 combines with J gene TRBJ1-2; D call uncertain. Deletions cut 7 bases from V and 8 bases from J, with 11 bases between. CDR1 and CDR2 from the germline V gene are MDHEN and SYDVKM. The CDR3 consists of 11 residues. CDR3 nucleotides: TGTGCCAGCACTGGAGCGAGGGGCTACACCTTC. Translated: CASTGARGYTF.

The chain has TRBV29-1 and TRBJ1-1; D is unclear. The V gene lost 4 bases and the J gene lost 1 base, with 13 bases spanning the gap. Germline values: CDR1 SQVTM, CDR2 ANQGSEA. This CDR3 is 14 amino acids long. The CDR3 here is CSVVNWVGNTEAFF. The CDR3 bases are TGCAGCGTTGTTAATTGGGTTGGGAACACTGAAGCTTTCTTT.

V is TRBV4-1 and J is TRBJ2-7; D remains ambiguous. This CDR3 contains 15 residues. CDR1 is MGHRA, CDR2 YSYEKL, per germline. Trimming cost V 0 bases and J 5 bases, with 14 bases left between them. For the CDR3, the DNA is TGCGCCAGCAGCCAAGAGAATGGCAGGTCGGACGAGCAGTACTTC. Protein: CASSQENGRSDEQYF.

The rearrangement uses TRBV7-6 and TRBJ2-1; weak D call: TRBD2 (5 bases). Germline V gene sequence: CDR1 SGHVS, CDR2 FNYEAQ. Trimming left V 4 bases short and J 10 bases short, with 11 bases between. CDR3 length equals 12 residues. For the CDR3, the DNA is TGTGCCAGCAGCTGGGAGAGCGGCGAGCAGTTCTTC. Its translation is CASSWESGEQFF. The whole variable domain, remainder taken from reference TRBV7-6 and TRBJ2-1, is GAGVSQSPRYKVTKRGQDVALRCDPISGHVSLYWYRQALGQGPEFLTYFNYEAQQDKSGLPNDRFSAERPEGSISTLTIQRTEQRDSAMYRCASSWESGEQFFGPGTRLTVL.

This clonotype was seen only a few times. The V and J genes are TRBV7-9 and TRBJ1-2, with a weak D call TRBD1 (6 bases). In germline, CDR1 is SEHNR, CDR2 FQNEAQ (reference sequence). The V end lost 1 base, the J end lost 3 bases, and 12 bases lay between the germline ends. This CDR3 contains 15 residues. This chain's CDR3 is CASSLETGPHYGYTF. The CDR3 DNA follows: TGTGCCAGCAGCTTAGAGACAGGTCCCCACTATGGCTACACCTTC. Supplemented by reference TRBV7-9 and TRBJ1-2, the full variable domain reads DTGVSQNPRHKITKRGQNVTFRCDPISEHNRLYWYRQTLGQGPEFLTYFQNEAQLEKSRLLSDRFSAERPKGSFSTLEIQRTEQGDSAMYLCASSLETGPHYGYTFGSGTRLTVV.

The rearrangement links TRBV20-1 to TRBJ2-7; 9 bases match TRBD1. Germline-derived CDR1 and CDR2 are DFQATT and SNEGSKA (reference sequence). The V and J ends lost 2 bases and 3 bases, in that order; junction bases with no gene match: 8. The length of the CDR3 is 15 residues. The chain's CDR3 is CSARSRDRDVYEQYF. The CDR3 DNA reads TGCAGTGCTAGATCCCGGGACAGGGATGTCTACGAGCAGTACTTC.

The CDR3 DNA reads TGTGCCACCAGCAGACCTCAGGGTTTACTAGCCAAAAACATTCAGTACTTC. It translates to CATSRPQGLLAKNIQYF. V usage is TRBV15 and J usage is TRBJ2-4; D is perhaps TRBD1 (5 bases). Trimming shortened V by 2 bases and J by 0 bases, and 14 bases separated the two germline ends. CDR1 is LNHNV, CDR2 YYDKDF, per germline (reference sequence). This CDR3 region has 17 residues.

This clonotype appeared a few times. The chain combines TRBV4-2 with TRBJ1-5; 7 bases match TRBD1. From germline, CDR1 is LGHNA and CDR2 YNFKEQ. There are 15 residues in the CDR3. Losses at the gene ends were 0 bases for V and 5 bases for J; bases not matched to a gene: 4. CDR3 in DNA: TGTGCCAGCAGCCAAGATGAGGGGGCCCATCAGCCCCAGCATTTT. It yields the protein CASSQDEGAHQPQHF.

This chain connects TRBV29-1 to TRBJ2-1, with D possibly being TRBD2 (6 bases). The CDR3 covers 13 residues. V gave up 6 bases and J gave up 1 base, with 10 bases separating them. From germline, CDR1 is SQVTM and CDR2 ANQGSEA. The CDR3 sequence is CSVKTRSYNEQFF. CDR3 nucleotides: TGCAGCGTCAAGACTAGGTCCTACAATGAGCAGTTCTTC.

The chain employs TRBV2 and TRBJ2-5, with no clear D. Germline V gives CDR1 SNHLY, CDR2 FYNNEI. The CDR3 is 14 amino acids. V lost 3 bases and J 2 bases, leaving 10 bases between the germline ends. The CDR3 coding sequence is TGTGCCAGCAGTGATGTAGGTCCACAAGAGACCCAGTACTTC. This translates into CASSDVGPQETQYF.

This clonotype occurred a few times. One end of the junction varies from germline; a read error may be responsible. The chain is built from TRBV11-3 and TRBJ2-1, with 7 bases that match TRBD2. Germline CDR1 is SGHNT and CDR2 is YENEEA. This CDR3 is built from 15 residues. In nucleotides, the CDR3 is TGTGCCAGCAGCCCAGCGGGGCAGGCAACAAATGAGCAGCTCTTC. Its protein product is CASSPAGQATNEQLF.

This clonotype was seen more than once but under ten times. V and J are TRBV20-1 and TRBJ2-1, with a weak D call TRBD2 (5 bases). The germline gives CDR1 DFQATT, CDR2 SNEGSKA (reference sequence). The CDR3 totals 13 residues. The ends were cut back, 3 bases at V and 6 bases at J, with 12 bases in the middle. CDR3 protein: CSAREAWVNEQFF. The CDR3 bases are TGCAGTGCTAGGGAGGCCTGGGTCAATGAGCAGTTCTTC.

In its sample, this clonotype was seen a few times. Mismatch with germline at one junction end may stem from a read error. The V gene is TRBV20-1, the J gene TRBJ2-3; D call uncertain. The CDR3 is 11 residues long. Germline values: CDR1 DFQATT, CDR2 SNEGSKA (reference sequence). Here the CDR3 reads CSAIVADAQYF. CDR3 in DNA: TGCAGTGCAATAGTTGCAGATGCGCAGTATTTT.

For the CDR3, the DNA is TGTGCCAGCAGCCCTCCAGCTTTAAACCAAGAGACCCAGTACTTC. It translates to CASSPPALNQETQYF. The chain has TRBV12-3 or TRBV12-4 and TRBJ2-5; no firm D call. The CDR3 covers 15 residues. V was shortened by 6 bases and J by 0 bases, with 14 bases between the two germline ends.

This clonotype was detected a few times. The rearrangement links TRBV13 to TRBJ1-1; 7 bases are a match to TRBD1. Germline V gene lookup returns CDR1 PRHDT and CDR2 FYEKMQ (reference sequence). This CDR3 is 12 amino acids long. The V and J ends lost 5 bases and 10 bases, in that order; junction bases with no gene match: 7. Here the CDR3 DNA reads TGTGCCAGCAGCCCGTCCGGGACAGCAGCTTTCTTT. Translated, it gives CASSPSGTAAFF.

This clonotype was found many times. The chain has TRBV29-1 and TRBJ2-5; 9 bases agree with TRBD2. This CDR3 is 16 amino acids long. J lost 2 bases, V lost 0 bases, and 7 bases had no gene match. The germline V gene has CDR1 SQVTM and CDR2 ANQGSEA. This chain's CDR3 is CSVEDQVTSGQETQYF. The CDR3 nucleotides are TGCAGCGTTGAAGATCAGGTGACTAGCGGTCAAGAGACCCAGTACTTC. The whole variable domain, remainder taken from reference TRBV29-1 and TRBJ2-5, is SAVISQKPSRDICQRGTSLTIQCQVDSQVTMMFWYRQQPGQSLTLIATANQGSEATYESGFVIDKFPISRPNLTFSTLTVSNMSPEDSSIYLCSVEDQVTSGQETQYFGPGTRLLVL.

CDR3 coding DNA: TGTGCCAGCAGCTTATCAGGGGGACCTGGCGACAATGAGCAGTTCTTC. Translated: CASSLSGGPGDNEQFF. This chain links TRBV7-3 with TRBJ2-5; 7 positions agree with TRBD1. The DNA end favors TRBJ2-1, so the J call may be wrong. The CDR3 has 16 amino acids. Germline V CDR1 and CDR2: SGHTA, FQGTGA.

This chain links TRBV4-1 with TRBJ2-5; the match to TRBD1 covers 8 bases. Judging by the DNA end, TRBJ2-7 fits better; the J call may be wrong. The CDR3 runs to 17 residues. Germline CDR1 MGHRA, CDR2 YSYEKL. CDR3 amino acids: CASSQDGSDRVTYEQYF. The CDR3 DNA is TGCGCCAGCAGCCAAGATGGGTCGGACAGGGTTACCTACGAGCAGTACTTC.

V gene TRBV2 combines with J gene TRBJ1-2; D is possibly TRBD1 (5 bases). Deletions cut 7 bases from V and 4 bases from J, with 10 bases between. CDR1 and CDR2 (germline): SNHLY, FYNNEI. There are 12 residues in the CDR3. The CDR3 sequence is CASNTGAYGYTF. The CDR3 DNA is TGTGCCAGCAACACAGGAGCCTATGGCTACACCTTC. Together with reference TRBV2 and TRBJ1-2, the CDR3 gives the full variable domain: EPEVTQTPSHQVTQMGQEVILRCVPISNHLYFYWYRQILGQKVEFLVSFYNNEISEKSEIFDDQFSVERPDGSNFTLKIRSTKLEDSAMYFCASNTGAYGYTFGSGTRLTVV.

The rearrangement links TRBV28 to TRBJ2-1; D may match TRBD1 or TRBD2 (5 bases each). The CDR3 is 17 amino acids. With 5 bases removed from V and 3 bases from J, the gap between germline ends came to 20 bases. From germline, CDR1 is MDHEN and CDR2 SYDVKM. CDR3 DNA: TGTGCCAGCAGTGCCTACCGGGGCCTGGGTGGCTACAATGAGCAGTTCTTC. Protein sequence: CASSAYRGLGGYNEQFF. Filled out from reference TRBV28 and TRBJ2-1, the complete variable domain reads DVKVTQSSRYLVKRTGEKVFLECVQDMDHENMFWYRQDPGLGLRLIYFSYDVKMKEKGDIPEGYSVSREKKERFSLILESASTNQTSMYLCASSAYRGLGGYNEQFFGPGTRLTVL.

This clonotype was seen a few times. The chain couples TRBV4-1 to TRBJ2-5; 9 nucleotides agree with TRBD1. The J call could be wrong; TRBJ2-7 is a better fit for the DNA end. Germline V gene lookup returns CDR1 MGHRA and CDR2 YSYEKL. CDR3 size: 15 residues. This CDR3 is CASSPGTGQGYEQYF. The CDR3 DNA is TGCGCCAGCAGCCCCGGGACAGGGCAAGGCTACGAGCAGTACTTC.

The J gene is TRBJ2-1, the V gene TRBV20-1, with 8 bases identical to TRBD1. Germline values: CDR1 DFQATT, CDR2 SNEGSKA (reference sequence). V lost 5 bases and J lost 0; bases outside the gene matches: 15. This CDR3 has 18 amino acids. CDR3 nucleotide sequence: TGCAGTGCTCTTCCCCGGGACAGGCGATTAAGCTCCTACAATGAGCAGTTCTTC. The encoded protein is CSALPRDRRLSSYNEQFF.

The chain joins TRBV29-1 to TRBJ1-1; unclear D gene. This CDR3 comprises 13 residues. V lost 6 bases to trimming and J lost 0 bases, with 11 bases between them. The germline CDR1 and CDR2 sequences are SQVTM and ANQGSEA. The DNA of the CDR3 is TGCAGCGTCCGAACAAGGTTGAACACTGAAGCTTTCTTT. It encodes CSVRTRLNTEAFF.

This clonotype has only one observation. The CDR3 nucleotides are TGTGCCACCAGCAGACAGACAGATACGCAGTATTTT. It is translated as CATSRQTDTQYF. The J gene is TRBJ2-3, the V gene TRBV15; D call uncertain. V shed 2 bases and J shed 3 bases, with 3 bases lying between them. The CDR3 is 12 amino acids. Germline CDR1 LNHNV, CDR2 YYDKDF (reference sequence).